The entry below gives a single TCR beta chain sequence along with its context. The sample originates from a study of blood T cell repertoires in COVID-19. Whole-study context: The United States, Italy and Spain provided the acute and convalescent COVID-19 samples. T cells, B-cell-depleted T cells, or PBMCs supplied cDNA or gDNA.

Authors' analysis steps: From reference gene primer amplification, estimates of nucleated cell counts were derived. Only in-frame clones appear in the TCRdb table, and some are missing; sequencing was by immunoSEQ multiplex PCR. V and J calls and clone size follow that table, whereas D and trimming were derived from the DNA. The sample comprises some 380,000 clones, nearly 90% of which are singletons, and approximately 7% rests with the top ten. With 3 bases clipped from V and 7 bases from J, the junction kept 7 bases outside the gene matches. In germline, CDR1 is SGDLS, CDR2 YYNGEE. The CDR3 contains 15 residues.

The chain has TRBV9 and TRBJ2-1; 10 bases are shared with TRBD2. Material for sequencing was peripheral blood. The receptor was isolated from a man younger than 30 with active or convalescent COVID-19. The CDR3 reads CASSASGRLRNEQFF. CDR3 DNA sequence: TGTGCCAGCAGCGCTAGCGGGAGATTACGGAATGAGCAGTTCTTC.